This T cell receptor beta chain originates from a study of cytomegalovirus exposure and HLA in healthy donors. Study-level information: Clustering assigned 81% of the roughly 380 genotyped donors to the Caucasian-associated ancestry cluster. General observations from the study: In a later analysis, at a false discovery rate of 0.05, under 20,000 TCR beta sequences were associated with HLA alleles. Within an earlier analysis, most TCR beta V segments proved productive either about 87% or about 30% of the time.

Only one count was recorded for this clone. The antigen remains unidentified. The PCR used 60 Vbeta and 13 Jbeta primers. Sequenced by immunoSEQ multiplex PCR; TCRdb stores in-frame clones only, minus some. The sample has 90,000 to 100,000 clones; more than 75% are singletons. The sequencing input was PBMCs. The clonotype was recovered from a man aged 18 to 30 in good health and CMV-seronegative.

CDR3 nucleotides: TGTGCCAGCAGCCAAGATAGGGCTAGCGGGGGGGCGACAGATACGCAGTATTTT. Translation gives CASSQDRASGGATDTQYF. The chain employs TRBV4-2 and TRBJ2-3, with TRBD2 matching over 12 bases. Germline CDR1 LGHNA, CDR2 YNFKEQ. The CDR3 consists of 18 residues. The junction had 7 bases not matched to a gene; V was cut back by 0 bases and J by 3 bases.